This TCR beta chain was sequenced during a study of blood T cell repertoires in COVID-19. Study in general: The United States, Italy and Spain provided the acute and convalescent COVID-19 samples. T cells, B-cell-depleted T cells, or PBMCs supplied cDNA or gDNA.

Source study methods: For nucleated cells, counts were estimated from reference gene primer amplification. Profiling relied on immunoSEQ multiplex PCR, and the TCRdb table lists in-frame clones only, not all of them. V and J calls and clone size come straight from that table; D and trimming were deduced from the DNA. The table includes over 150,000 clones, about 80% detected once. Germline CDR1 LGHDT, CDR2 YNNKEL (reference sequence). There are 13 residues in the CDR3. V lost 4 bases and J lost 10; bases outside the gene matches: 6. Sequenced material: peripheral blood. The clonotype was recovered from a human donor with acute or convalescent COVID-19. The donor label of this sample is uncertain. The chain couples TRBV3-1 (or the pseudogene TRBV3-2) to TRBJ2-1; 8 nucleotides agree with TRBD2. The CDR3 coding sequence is TGTGCCAGCAGCCGCATTACTAGCGGCGAGCAGTTCTTC. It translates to CASSRITSGEQFF.